The 30 T cell receptor beta chains presented below share a single source sample, sequenced in a study of T cells after yellow fever vaccination. TCRdb processed the 5' RACE reads anew with MiXCR; each CDR3 protein has one entry. Found here are approximately 510,000 distinct CDR3 sequences, just over 20% of them singletons; the top ten hold about 16%. Sequencing was performed on PBMCs, taken 20 to 25 days after the first yellow fever vaccination. The origin of the receptors is a man in his late teens or twenties who received the YFV17D yellow fever vaccine.

The genes are TRBV28 and TRBJ2-1, with D possibly matching TRBD1 (6 bases). Germline V lookup: CDR1 MDHEN, CDR2 SYDVKM. V gave up 7 bases and J gave up 6 bases, with 19 bases separating them. CDR3 size: 15 residues. The CDR3 DNA sequence: TGTGCCAGCACTCATCGGAAGGGGGTCCGCAATGAGCAGTTCTTC. This encodes CASTHRKGVRNEQFF.

This chain joins TRBV20-1 and TRBJ2-2, with no clear D. The length of the CDR3 is 15 residues. V was trimmed by 3 bases and J by 0 bases, leaving 11 bases between them. The germline CDR1 and CDR2 sequences are DFQATT and SNEGSKA (reference sequence). The DNA for the CDR3 is TGCAGTGCTAGTAACTCGTTCGCGAACACCGGGGAGCTGTTTTTT. Translated: CSASNSFANTGELFF.

This clonotype was seen only once. The rearrangement joins TRBV6-1 to TRBJ2-7; 10 bases are shared with TRBD2. V lost 7 bases and J lost 5; bases outside the gene matches: 8. This CDR3 spans 14 amino acids. The germline V gene encodes CDR1 MNHNS and CDR2 SASEGT. Written as DNA, the CDR3 is TGTGCCAGCACACTCCTGGGACTAGCGCACGAGCAGTACTTC. Protein: CASTLLGLAHEQYF.

This clonotype occurred a few times. V usage is TRBV2 and J usage is TRBJ2-3; D call uncertain. The V gene's germline CDR1 is SNHLY and CDR2 FYNNEI. This CDR3 has 14 amino acids. The ends were cut back, 0 bases at V and 4 bases at J, with 8 bases in the middle. The CDR3 spells CASSEASRSDTQYF. CDR3 nucleotide sequence: TGTGCCAGCAGTGAAGCTAGCAGGTCAGATACGCAGTATTTT.

V is TRBV6-1 and J is TRBJ2-7; D not certain. Germline V CDR1 and CDR2: MNHNS, SASEGT. V shed 2 bases and J shed 6 bases, with 20 bases lying between them. The CDR3 has 16 residues. CDR3 region: CASSESLSQGRGEQYF. CDR3 coding DNA: TGTGCCAGCAGTGAATCCCTTAGTCAAGGTCGAGGCGAGCAGTACTTC.

This clonotype was observed a handful of times. The chain recombines TRBV4-2 with TRBJ2-1; 8 nucleotides match TRBD2. The germline V gene has CDR1 LGHNA and CDR2 YNFKEQ. The V gene end was trimmed by 1 base and the J gene end by 0 bases; junction bases not matched to a gene: 8. The CDR3 contains 18 residues. The DNA of the CDR3 is TGTGCCAGCAGCCAAGGCCAGCTAGCGGGCAACTCCTACAATGAGCAGTTCTTC. This sequence encodes CASSQGQLAGNSYNEQFF.

This clonotype was seen a few times. The gene calls are TRBV2 and TRBJ2-3; 7 bases line up with TRBD1. V was clipped by 4 bases and J by 2 bases; unmatched bases: 12. The CDR3 has 17 residues. The germline gives CDR1 SNHLY, CDR2 FYNNEI. The CDR3 sequence is CASSARALRGHTDTQYF. CDR3 nucleotide sequence: TGTGCCAGCAGTGCCCGCGCTTTAAGGGGGCACACAGATACGCAGTATTTT.

This clonotype has just a few counts. The V call is TRBV4-3, the J call TRBJ1-1; unclear D gene. V was clipped by 0 bases and J by 6 bases, with 5 bases between them. Germline V gene sequence: CDR1 LGHNA, CDR2 YSLEER. This CDR3 is 12 amino acids long. The CDR3 DNA reads TGCGCCAGCAGCCAAGATGGCGCTGAAGCTTTCTTT. Its translation: CASSQDGAEAFF.

This clonotype showed up many times. V gene TRBV10-3 combines with J gene TRBJ2-5; 9 nucleotides match TRBD2. J gave up 0 bases and V 4 bases, and 6 bases lay outside the gene matches. CDR1 is ENHRY and CDR2 is SYGVKD in the germline V gene. This CDR3 contains 16 residues. CDR3 amino acids: CAISGGIAGDQETQYF. CDR3 sequence (DNA): TGTGCCATCAGTGGGGGTATAGCGGGGGACCAAGAGACCCAGTACTTC.

This clonotype was seen ten or more times. The V and J genes are TRBV7-2 and TRBJ2-2, with TRBD1 identical over 7 bases. In germline, CDR1 is SGHTA, CDR2 FQGNSA. The CDR3 spans 15 residues. Unmatched junction bases numbered 9, after V lost 5 bases and J lost 6 bases. CDR3 nucleotide sequence: TGTGCCAGCAGCGCCCGACAGGGTTCGGCCGGGGAGCTGTTTTTT. This encodes CASSARQGSAGELFF.

This clonotype turned up a few times. CDR3 coding DNA: TGTGCCTGGAGTGTACAATCCTACGAGCAGTACTTC. Translating it yields CAWSVQSYEQYF. J is TRBJ2-7 and V is TRBV30; D gene uncertain. The ends were cut back, 0 bases at V and 1 base at J, with 4 bases in the middle. Germline V gene data show CDR1 as GTSNPN and CDR2 as SVGIG (reference sequence). This CDR3 has 12 residues.

This clonotype was seen only a few times. In DNA, the CDR3 is TGTGCCAGCTCACCTCGAACAGGGTCTTACGAGCAGTACGTC. Its translation: CASSPRTGSYEQYV. The chain links TRBV18 to TRBJ2-7; a weak D match, TRBD1 (6 bases). The length of the CDR3 is 14 residues. Trimming took off 3 bases at V and 4 bases at J, with 13 bases between the two ends. CDR1 KGHSH and CDR2 LQKENI come from the germline V gene.

In this sample, this clonotype turned up many times. The chain recombines TRBV6-5 with TRBJ2-1, with TRBD1 matching over 7 bases. Trimming at V came to 4 bases and at J to 1 base, leaving 4 bases not matched to a gene. The CDR3 extends over 15 amino acids. The germline CDR1 and CDR2 sequences are MNHEY and SVGAGI. CDR3 protein: CASSSGTDSYNEQFF. The CDR3 DNA reads as TGTGCCAGCAGTTCCGGGACAGATTCCTACAATGAGCAGTTCTTC.

The rearrangement uses TRBV10-3 and TRBJ2-6; 7 bases line up with TRBD1. CDR1 ENHRY and CDR2 SYGVKD come from the germline V gene. The V and J ends lost 6 bases and 0 bases, in that order; junction bases with no gene match: 2. The CDR3 has 15 amino acids. The CDR3 here is CAIRGQSSGANVLTF. The CDR3 DNA follows: TGTGCCATCAGGGGACAGTCCTCTGGGGCCAACGTCCTGACTTTC.

Only a few counts were recorded for this clonotype. The chain recombines TRBV6-1 with TRBJ2-3; 7 bases line up with TRBD2. CDR3 length equals 14 residues. The ends lost 5 bases at V and 0 bases at J; junction bases unmatched: 2. CDR1 and CDR2 (germline): MNHNS, SASEGT. CDR3 DNA: TGTGCCAGCAGTAAGCGGGGTAGCACAGATACGCAGTATTTT. Amino acid sequence: CASSKRGSTDTQYF.

The rearrangement links TRBV6-2 or TRBV6-3 to TRBJ1-2, with D uncertain. Germline V gene data show CDR1 as MNHEY and CDR2 as SVGEGT. The length of the CDR3 is 14 residues. Trimming removed 2 bases at V and 5 bases at J, with 12 bases between. Here the CDR3 reads CASSYRNSLYGYTF. The CDR3 coding sequence is TGTGCCAGCAGTTACCGGAACAGTTTGTATGGCTACACCTTC.

The J gene is TRBJ2-7, the V gene TRBV12-3 or TRBV12-4; D is possibly TRBD2 (5 bases). V lost 3 bases to trimming and J lost 4 bases, with 10 bases between them. This CDR3 contains 13 residues. CDR3 protein: CASSFGRTYEQYV. CDR3 nucleotide sequence: TGTGCCAGCAGTTTTGGCAGGACTTACGAGCAGTACGTC.

The sample holds a few counts of this clonotype. The V gene is TRBV29-1, the J gene TRBJ2-3; 7 nucleotides line up with TRBD1. Unmatched junction bases numbered 4, after V lost 4 bases and J lost 0 bases. Per the germline V gene, CDR1 is SQVTM and CDR2 is ANQGSEA. The CDR3 totals 14 residues. The chain's CDR3 is CSVGQGSSTDTQYF. The CDR3 bases are TGCAGCGTTGGACAGGGTTCTAGCACAGATACGCAGTATTTT.

This clonotype was observed at least ten times. This chain uses TRBV20-1 with TRBJ1-5; TRBD1 matches at 7 bases. Germline CDR1 and CDR2: DFQATT and SNEGSKA (reference sequence). CDR3 length equals 15 residues. The V gene end was trimmed by 1 base and the J gene end by 6 bases; junction bases not matched to a gene: 9. CDR3 loop: CSARVGGASGQPQHF. CDR3 coding DNA: TGCAGTGCTAGAGTAGGGGGCGCGTCGGGTCAGCCCCAGCATTTT.

This chain links TRBV7-2 with TRBJ2-3; perhaps TRBD1 as D (5 bases). The germline V gene encodes CDR1 SGHTA and CDR2 FQGNSA. The CDR3 sequence is 16 residues long. V was cut by 5 bases and J by 0 bases, with 15 bases left in between. The CDR3 DNA reads TGTGCCAGCAGCCCCTCCCCGACAGCAAGCACAGATACGCAGTATTTT. Its protein product is CASSPSPTASTDTQYF.

The table lists this clonotype with a few counts. The chain joins TRBV11-2 to TRBJ2-3; D possibly matches TRBD1 or TRBD2 (6 bases each). Germline assignment: CDR1 SGHAT and CDR2 FQNNGV. V was cut by 5 bases and J by 2 bases, with 20 bases left in between. This CDR3 is built from 17 residues. Here the CDR3 reads CASSPRGRARITDTQYF. For the CDR3, the DNA is TGTGCCAGCAGCCCCCGGGGGCGGGCCCGAATCACAGATACGCAGTATTTT.

This clonotype turned up a few times. The chain couples TRBV4-1 to TRBJ2-1; D perhaps matches TRBD2 (6 bases). The CDR3 contains 16 residues. Germline CDR1 MGHRA, CDR2 YSYEKL. V shed 3 bases and J shed 7 bases, with 19 bases lying between them. The CDR3 loop is CASSQGGSDLWNEQFF. The DNA of the CDR3 is TGCGCCAGCAGCCAGGGGGGATCGGATTTATGGAATGAGCAGTTCTTC.

V gene TRBV11-2 combines with J gene TRBJ1-4, with 9 bases fitting TRBD1. J lost 3 bases, V lost 2 bases, and 16 bases had no gene match. Germline V CDR1 and CDR2: SGHAT, FQNNGV. The CDR3 totals 20 residues. CDR3 residues: CASSLIPGQGWWGPNEKLFF. The CDR3 DNA follows: TGTGCCAGCAGCTTAATCCCGGGACAGGGTTGGTGGGGGCCTAATGAAAAACTGTTTTTT.

This clonotype was seen only a few times. This chain links TRBV4-1 with TRBJ1-5, with D perhaps matching TRBD1 (5 bases). V dropped 0 bases and J dropped 1 base, with 10 bases sitting between them. Germline V gene sequence: CDR1 MGHRA, CDR2 YSYEKL. This CDR3 comprises 16 residues. The CDR3 coding sequence is TGCGCCAGCAGCCAAGATCCAGGGTGGAGCAATCAGCCCCAGCATTTT. It specifies CASSQDPGWSNQPQHF.

Only a few counts were recorded for this clonotype. The chain links TRBV15 to TRBJ2-7; D possibly matches TRBD1 or TRBD2 (5 bases each). The CDR3 length is 12 residues. V was trimmed by 0 bases and J by 12 bases, leaving 12 bases between them. CDR1 LNHNV and CDR2 YYDKDF come from the germline V gene (reference sequence). The CDR3 region has the DNA TGTGCCACCAGCAGAGACAACGGGGACCGGTACGTC. The encoded protein is CATSRDNGDRYV.

This clonotype was seen at least ten times. The chain carries TRBV20-1 and TRBJ2-5; D unclear. CDR1 and CDR2 from the germline V gene are DFQATT and SNEGSKA (reference sequence). Trimming pared 2 bases from V and 7 bases from J, leaving 8 bases between. The CDR3 has 11 amino acids. The CDR3 DNA reads TGCAGTGCTAGACCTTGGGGGACCCAGTACTTC. Protein product: CSARPWGTQYF.

This clonotype was seen many times. This chain joins TRBV28 and TRBJ1-5, with TRBD1 matching over 9 bases. Per germline, CDR1 MDHEN and CDR2 SYDVKM. The CDR3 consists of 15 residues. V trimming: 2 bases; J trimming: 5 bases; junction bases outside the gene matches: 4. CDR3 sequence reads: CASSLPTGGYQPQHF. The CDR3 DNA sequence: TGTGCCAGCAGTTTACCGACAGGGGGATATCAGCCCCAGCATTTT.

This chain connects TRBV20-1 to TRBJ2-7; D is undetermined. Trimming stripped 3 bases from V and 5 bases from J, with 14 bases between. The CDR3 totals 13 residues. Germline CDR1 is DFQATT and CDR2 is SNEGSKA (reference sequence). This CDR3 reads CSASAKKVNEQYF. The CDR3 DNA follows: TGCAGTGCTAGCGCAAAAAAAGTCAACGAGCAGTACTTC.

This chain links TRBV10-3 with TRBJ2-3; TRBD2 aligns across 11 bases. Looked up from germline, CDR1 is ENHRY and CDR2 is SYGVKD. This CDR3 comprises 17 residues. Trimming removed 5 bases from V and 3 bases from J; junction bases left unmatched: 10. The CDR3 sequence: CAISSILSGGATDTQYF. The CDR3 DNA sequence: TGTGCCATCAGTTCGATCCTTAGCGGGGGGGCGACAGATACGCAGTATTTT.

This clonotype has a handful of counts. The rearrangement links TRBV29-1 to TRBJ1-2, with 7 nucleotides matching TRBD1. The CDR3 is made up of 13 amino acids. Germline CDR1 reads SQVTM; CDR2 reads ANQGSEA. After removal of 7 bases from V and 4 bases from J, the junction contained 9 bases not matched to a gene. CDR3 nucleotides: TGCAGCGCGACAGGGTCCGACATCTATGGCTACACCTTC. Its translation: CSATGSDIYGYTF.